A single sample gave rise to the 18 T cell receptor beta chains below, sequenced in a study of shared clonotypes between healthy human individuals. Data came from immunoSEQ multiplex PCR; TCRdb stores just in-frame clones and leaves some out. The sample contains hundreds of thousands of clones, 95% of which appear only once. CD45RO negativity and positive selection for CCR7 defined naive CD8 cells, a population that excluded terminally differentiated effector memory CD45RA+ cells. Sequencing input: naive CD8+ T cells sorted from blood. These receptor sequences come from a woman in her 30s in good health.

The chain has TRBV4-1 and TRBJ2-7; 13 bases fit TRBD2. The V gene end was trimmed by 3 bases and the J gene end by 3 bases; junction bases not matched to a gene: 8. The V gene's germline CDR1 is MGHRA and CDR2 YSYEKL. The CDR3 length is 17 residues. The CDR3 DNA follows: TGCGCCAGCAGCCATGGGACTAGCGGGACCCCCGACTACGAGCAGTACTTC. Translating gives CASSHGTSGTPDYEQYF.

In DNA form, the CDR3 reads TGTGCCTGGGGGACCGGGAACACTGAAGCTTTCTTT. This codes for CAWGTGNTEAFF. This chain joins TRBV30 and TRBJ1-1; a possible D gene is TRBD1 (5 bases). Germline V gives CDR1 GTSNPN, CDR2 SVGIG (reference sequence). CDR3 length: 12 amino acids. The V end was cut by 5 bases, the J end by 1 base, with 8 bases between.

This chain links TRBV27 with TRBJ2-1; 7 positions match TRBD1. V lost 6 bases to trimming and J lost 6 bases; unmatched junction nucleotides: 2. CDR3 length: 12 amino acids. Looked up from germline, CDR1 is MNHEY and CDR2 is SMNVEV (reference sequence). The DNA for the CDR3 is TGTGCCAGCAGAACAGGGGCCAATGAGCAGTTCTTC. Its translation is CASRTGANEQFF.

This chain connects TRBV28 to TRBJ2-7, with 10 bases fitting TRBD1. Germline V lookup: CDR1 MDHEN, CDR2 SYDVKM. V was clipped by 9 bases and J by 6 bases; unmatched bases: 14. There are 15 residues in the CDR3. CDR3 amino acids: CASGDRGRLKGEQYF. CDR3 coding DNA: TGTGCCAGTGGAGACAGGGGGCGACTTAAAGGCGAGCAGTACTTC.

This chain uses TRBV5-1 with TRBJ2-7; no firm D call. The CDR3 covers 12 residues. Germline lookup yields CDR1 SGHRS and CDR2 YFSETQ. Trimming took 6 bases from V and 4 from J, leaving 11 bases between them. CDR3 sequence (DNA): TGCGCCAGCAAGAGGTTGGGGTACGAGCAGTACTTC. It codes for CASKRLGYEQYF.

The V and J genes are TRBV18 and TRBJ2-7; 8 bases map to TRBD1. Germline lookup yields CDR1 KGHSH and CDR2 LQKENI. The CDR3 length is 16 residues. Trimming cost V 6 bases and J 3 bases; bases outside gene matches: 13. The CDR3 spells CASSPIYRDRFYEQYF. CDR3 nucleotide sequence: TGTGCCAGCTCTCCCATTTACCGGGACAGGTTCTACGAGCAGTACTTC.

This rearrangement joins TRBV5-1 to TRBJ2-5, with D unclear. Germline CDR1 reads SGHRS; CDR2 reads YFSETQ. V gave up 2 bases and J gave up 4 bases, with 6 bases separating them. This CDR3 region has 12 residues. The CDR3 region has the DNA TGCGCCAGCAGCTTATTTGGAGAGACCCAGTACTTC. As protein: CASSLFGETQYF.

The J gene is TRBJ2-5, the V gene TRBV7-2; tentatively, D is TRBD1 or TRBD2 (5 bases each). The J call is uncertain, as TRBJ2-7 better fits the DNA end. Per the germline V gene, CDR1 is SGHTA and CDR2 is FQGNSA. The CDR3 is 16 amino acids. The CDR3 DNA sequence: TGTGCCAGCAGCGAGACTCTCCGGGACCCTTTCCACGAGCAGTACTTC. Its translation: CASSETLRDPFHEQYF.

The chain carries TRBV11-2 and TRBJ2-3, with D maybe TRBD1 (6 bases). V lost 2 bases, J lost 5 bases, and 11 bases lay in between. The germline V gene has CDR1 SGHAT and CDR2 FQNNGV. The CDR3 consists of 14 residues. For the CDR3, the DNA is TGTGCCAGCAGCTTAAGGGGGAGCGGAGATACGCAGTATTTT. Protein: CASSLRGSGDTQYF.

The CDR3 is CASSSDSQQYF. In DNA form, the CDR3 reads TGTGCCAGCAGCTCGGACAGCCAGCAGTACTTC. This chain joins TRBV5-4 and TRBJ2-7, with D tentatively TRBD1 (6 bases). The V gene's germline CDR1 is SGHNT and CDR2 YYREEE (reference sequence). CDR3 length equals 11 residues. V was clipped by 3 bases and J by 8 bases, with 9 bases between them. The whole variable domain, filled in from reference TRBV5-4 and TRBJ2-7, reads ETGVTQSPTHLIKTRGQQVTLRCSSQSGHNTVSWYQQALGQGPQFIFQYYREEENGRGNFPPRFSGLQFPNYSSELNVNALELDDSALYLCASSSDSQQYFGPGTRLTVT.

The rearrangement links TRBV28 to TRBJ1-3; the D gene is possibly TRBD1 (6 bases). The V end lost 5 bases, the J end lost 6 bases, and 14 bases lay between the germline ends. The CDR3 loop spans 14 amino acids. The germline V gene encodes CDR1 MDHEN and CDR2 SYDVKM. The CDR3 region has the DNA TGTGCCAGCAGTAGAATAACAGGGCTAAACACCATATATTTT. It yields the protein CASSRITGLNTIYF.

J is TRBJ2-1 and V is TRBV29-1; tentative D call: TRBD2 (6 bases). V was clipped by 1 base and J by 9 bases, with 10 bases between them. The germline V gene encodes CDR1 SQVTM and CDR2 ANQGSEA. This CDR3 comprises 12 residues. The CDR3 reads CSVEGTIGEQFF. The CDR3 DNA follows: TGCAGCGTTGAAGGGACTATCGGTGAGCAGTTCTTC.

The chain combines TRBV5-6 with TRBJ1-3; 10 bases are a match to TRBD1. Germline V gene sequence: CDR1 SGHDT, CDR2 YYEEEE. V trimming: 2 bases; J trimming: 3 bases; junction bases outside the gene matches: 5. The CDR3 is made up of 16 amino acids. The CDR3 region has the DNA TGTGCCAGCAGCTTTGGGACAGGGGTCGTTGGAAACACCATATATTTT. It yields the protein CASSFGTGVVGNTIYF.

The J gene is TRBJ2-7, the V gene TRBV27; TRBD1 agrees at 7 bases. After removal of 6 bases from V and 4 bases from J, the junction contained 6 bases not matched to a gene. Germline CDR1 is MNHEY and CDR2 is SMNVEV (reference sequence). The CDR3 spans 13 residues. The CDR3 bases are TGTGCCAGCAGCGCAGGGGGTGTTTACGAGCAGTACTTC. This sequence encodes CASSAGGVYEQYF.

This clone was seen just once. The genes are TRBV27 and TRBJ2-7; no clear D gene. Germline V gives CDR1 MNHEY, CDR2 SMNVEV (reference sequence). V was pared by 0 bases and J by 2 bases, with 14 bases between. The CDR3 is 16 amino acids. The CDR3 coding sequence is TGTGCCAGCAGTTTATCCGGTGGGCTAATCGCCTACGAGCAGTACTTC. This sequence encodes CASSLSGGLIAYEQYF.

This clone showed up just once. The chain combines TRBV10-1 with TRBJ2-3; possibly TRBD2 for D (6 bases). Trimming pared 2 bases from V and 3 bases from J, leaving 12 bases between. CDR1 is WNHNN and CDR2 is SYGVQD in the germline V gene (reference sequence). This CDR3 contains 15 residues. The CDR3 loop is CASSEAPGATDTQYF. The DNA of the CDR3 is TGCGCCAGCAGTGAGGCGCCGGGAGCAACAGATACGCAGTATTTT.

The chain uses TRBV7-9 and TRBJ2-7; possibly TRBD2 for D (7 bases). This CDR3 has 16 residues. Germline V gene sequence: CDR1 SEHNR, CDR2 FQNEAQ (reference sequence). The V end lost 10 bases, the J end lost 7 bases, and 29 bases lay between the germline ends. This CDR3 is CATPSDAAGVQGEQYF. The DNA for the CDR3 is TGTGCCACGCCCTCCGATGCGGCGGGAGTACAGGGAGAGCAGTACTTC.

This chain joins TRBV5-4 and TRBJ2-5; D is unclear. The J call is in doubt because the DNA end fits TRBJ2-7 better. In germline, CDR1 is SGHNT, CDR2 YYREEE (reference sequence). The CDR3 length is 14 residues. The CDR3 nucleotides are TGTGCCAGCAGCTTAGGACGAAGCTCCTACGAGCAGTACTTC. It translates to CASSLGRSSYEQYF.